This T cell receptor (beta chain) was profiled in a study of T cell repertoires in cytomegalovirus infection. About the research overall: Public signatures in TCR beta pointed to CMV infection and matching HLA type.

Per germline, CDR1 MNHNY and CDR2 SVGAGI (reference sequence). The CDR3 totals 15 residues. The germline V and J ends were trimmed by 5 bases and 6 bases, with 17 bases remaining between them. TCRdb processed the reads anew with MiXCR; each CDR3 protein has one entry. In the table there are approximately 500,000 distinct CDR3 sequences, more than 15% of which are singletons. Findings of the study overall: Frequencies of public TCR beta families were cumulated, and this identified carriers of CMV plus the relevant HLA. It was HLA-C-restricted CMV-specific TCR beta clonotypes that dominated the response ex vivo.

About this clonotype itself: Antigen: not known.

Sequencing was done on a sample of CD8+ T cells from PBMCs. This chain connects TRBV6-6 to TRBJ2-1; D may be TRBD2 (6 bases). The TCR sequence derives from a human donor in good health (CMV status not recorded). Some clones in this sample may be carry-over from other donors' samples. CDR3 region: CASSGRPAGGNEQFF. The DNA of the CDR3 is TGTGCCAGCAGTGGCCGACCAGCGGGTGGCAATGAGCAGTTCTTC.